This T cell receptor (beta chain) was identified during a study of patients and donors after allogeneic stem cell transplantation. A single record per CDR3 protein comes from TCRdb applying MiXCR to the RT-PCR reads. Of around 200,000 distinct CDR3 sequences listed, 38% are singletons. This clonotype has only a few counts. CDR3 size: 17 residues. V lost 4 bases to trimming and J lost 1 base; unmatched junction nucleotides: 12. Germline V lookup: CDR1 SGHTS, CDR2 YDEGEE. V and J are TRBV5-8 and TRBJ1-1; 8 positions match TRBD1. Sequencing was performed on blood, either unsorted or a sorted T cell fraction (not recorded which). This clonotype was sampled from a human donor who was either an allogeneic HSCT recipient or a stem cell or donor lymphocyte infusion donor (not recorded which). It is not recorded whose cells these are; they may come from a transplant donor. CDR3 sequence (DNA): TGTGCCAGCAGCCCTTCGGACAGGGCGCTAAGGAACACTGAAGCTTTCTTT. Encoded protein: CASSPSDRALRNTEAFF.